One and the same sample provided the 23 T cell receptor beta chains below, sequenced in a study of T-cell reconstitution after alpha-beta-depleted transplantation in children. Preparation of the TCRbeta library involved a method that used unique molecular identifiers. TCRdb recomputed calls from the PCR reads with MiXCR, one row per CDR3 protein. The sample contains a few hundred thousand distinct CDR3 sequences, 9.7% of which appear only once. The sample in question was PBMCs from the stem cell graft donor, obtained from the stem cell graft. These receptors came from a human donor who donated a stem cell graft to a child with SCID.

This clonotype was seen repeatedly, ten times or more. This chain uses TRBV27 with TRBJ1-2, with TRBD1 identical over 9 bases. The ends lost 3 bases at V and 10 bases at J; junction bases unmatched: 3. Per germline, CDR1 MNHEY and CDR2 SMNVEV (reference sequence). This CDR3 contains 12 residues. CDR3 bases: TGTGCCAGCAGTTTCCGGGACAGGGACTACACCTTC. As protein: CASSFRDRDYTF.

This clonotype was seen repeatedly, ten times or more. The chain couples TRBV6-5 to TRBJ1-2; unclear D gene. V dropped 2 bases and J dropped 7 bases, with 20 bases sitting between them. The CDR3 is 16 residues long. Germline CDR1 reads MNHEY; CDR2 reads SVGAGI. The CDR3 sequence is CASSYPVGYRNPGYTF. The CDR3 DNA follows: TGTGCCAGCAGTTACCCCGTGGGGTACCGGAACCCTGGCTACACCTTC.

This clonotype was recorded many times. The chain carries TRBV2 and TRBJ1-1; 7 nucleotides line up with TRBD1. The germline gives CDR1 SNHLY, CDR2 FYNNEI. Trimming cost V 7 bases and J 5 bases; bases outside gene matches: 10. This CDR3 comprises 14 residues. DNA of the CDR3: TGTGCCAGCAAGGGGACAGTCGCGGGGACTGAAGCTTTCTTT. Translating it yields CASKGTVAGTEAFF.

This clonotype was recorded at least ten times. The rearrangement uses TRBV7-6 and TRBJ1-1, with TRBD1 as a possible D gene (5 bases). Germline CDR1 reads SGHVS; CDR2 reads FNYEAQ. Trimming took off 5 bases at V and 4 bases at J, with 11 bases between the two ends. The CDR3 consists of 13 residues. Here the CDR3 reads CASSAGLRTEAFF. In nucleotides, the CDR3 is TGTGCCAGCAGCGCGGGACTGCGCACTGAAGCTTTCTTT.

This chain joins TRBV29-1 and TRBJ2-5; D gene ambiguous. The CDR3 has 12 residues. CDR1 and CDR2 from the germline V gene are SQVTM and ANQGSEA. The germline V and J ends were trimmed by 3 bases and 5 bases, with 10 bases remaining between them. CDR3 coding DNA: TGCAGCGTTGATTGGATCGGGGAGACCCAGTACTTC. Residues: CSVDWIGETQYF.

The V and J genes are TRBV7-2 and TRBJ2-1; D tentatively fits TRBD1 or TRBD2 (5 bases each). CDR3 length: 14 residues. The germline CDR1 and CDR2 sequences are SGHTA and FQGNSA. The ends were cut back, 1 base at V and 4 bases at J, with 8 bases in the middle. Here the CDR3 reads CASSLVWGYNEQFF. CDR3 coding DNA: TGTGCCAGCAGCTTAGTATGGGGGTACAATGAGCAGTTCTTC.

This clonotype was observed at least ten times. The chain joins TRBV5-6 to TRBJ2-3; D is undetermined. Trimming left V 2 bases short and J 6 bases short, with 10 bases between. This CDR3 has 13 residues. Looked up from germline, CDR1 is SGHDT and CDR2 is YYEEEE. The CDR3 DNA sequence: TGTGCCAGCAGCTTCAAATCAGCCGATACGCAGTATTTT. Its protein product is CASSFKSADTQYF.

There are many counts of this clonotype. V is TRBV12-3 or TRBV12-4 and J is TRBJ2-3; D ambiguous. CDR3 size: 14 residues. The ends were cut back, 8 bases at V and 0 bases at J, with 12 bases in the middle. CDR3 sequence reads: CASRSRASTDTQYF. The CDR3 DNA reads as TGTGCCAGCCGTTCCCGGGCCAGCACAGATACGCAGTATTTT.

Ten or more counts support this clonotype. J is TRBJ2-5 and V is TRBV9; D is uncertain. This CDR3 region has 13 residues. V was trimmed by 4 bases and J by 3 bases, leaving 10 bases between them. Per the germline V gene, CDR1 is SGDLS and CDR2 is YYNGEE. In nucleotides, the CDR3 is TGTGCCAGCAGCTTCACAGCTAAAGAGACCCAGTACTTC. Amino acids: CASSFTAKETQYF.

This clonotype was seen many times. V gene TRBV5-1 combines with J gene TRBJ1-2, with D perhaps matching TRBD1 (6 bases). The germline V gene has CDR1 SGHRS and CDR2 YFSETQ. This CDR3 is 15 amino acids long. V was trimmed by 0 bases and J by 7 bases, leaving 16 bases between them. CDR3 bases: TGCGCCAGCAGCTTGGACTTCGGGGGCCGAAGTGGCTACACCTTC. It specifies CASSLDFGGRSGYTF. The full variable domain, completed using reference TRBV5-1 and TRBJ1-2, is KAGVTQTPRYLIKTRGQQVTLSCSPISGHRSVSWYQQTPGQGLQFLFEYFSETQRNKGNFPGRFSGRQFSNSRSEMNVSTLELGDSALYLCASSLDFGGRSGYTFGSGTRLTVV.

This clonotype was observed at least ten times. CDR3: CASSSTGTGDEKLFF. CDR3 nucleotide sequence: TGTGCCAGCAGCTCCACCGGGACAGGGGACGAAAAACTGTTTTTT. The rearrangement links TRBV7-2 to TRBJ1-4, with TRBD1 matching over 10 bases. CDR1 is SGHTA, CDR2 FQGNSA, per germline. Unmatched junction bases numbered 7, after V lost 4 bases and J lost 8 bases. This CDR3 contains 15 residues.

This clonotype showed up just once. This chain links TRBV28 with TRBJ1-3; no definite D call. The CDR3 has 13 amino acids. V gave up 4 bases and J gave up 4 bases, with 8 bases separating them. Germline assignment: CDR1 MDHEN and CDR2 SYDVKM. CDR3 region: CASSSGYGNTIYF. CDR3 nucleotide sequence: TGTGCCAGCAGTTCCGGGTACGGAAACACCATATATTTT. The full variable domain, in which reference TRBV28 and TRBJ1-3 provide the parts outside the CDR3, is DVKVTQSSRYLVKRTGEKVFLECVQDMDHENMFWYRQDPGLGLRLIYFSYDVKMKEKGDIPEGYSVSREKKERFSLILESASTNQTSMYLCASSSGYGNTIYFGEGSWLTVV.

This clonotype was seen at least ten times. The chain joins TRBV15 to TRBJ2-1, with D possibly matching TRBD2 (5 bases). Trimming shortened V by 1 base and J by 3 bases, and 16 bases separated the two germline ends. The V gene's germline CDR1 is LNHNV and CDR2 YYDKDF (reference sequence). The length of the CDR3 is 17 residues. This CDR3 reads CATSRGWGEGDYNEQFF. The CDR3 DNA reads TGTGCCACCAGCAGAGGTTGGGGAGAGGGAGACTACAATGAGCAGTTCTTC.

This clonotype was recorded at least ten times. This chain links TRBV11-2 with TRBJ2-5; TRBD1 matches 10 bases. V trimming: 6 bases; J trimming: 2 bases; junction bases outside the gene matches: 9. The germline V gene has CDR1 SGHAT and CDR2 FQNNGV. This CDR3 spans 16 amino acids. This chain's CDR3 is CASRTPGQGLQETQYF. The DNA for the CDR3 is TGTGCCAGCAGAACGCCGGGACAGGGGTTACAAGAGACCCAGTACTTC. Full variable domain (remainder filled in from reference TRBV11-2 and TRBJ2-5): EAGVAQSPRYKIIEKRQSVAFWCNPISGHATLYWYQQILGQGPKLLIQFQNNGVVDDSQLPKDRFSAERLKGVDSTLKIQPAKLEDSAVYLCASRTPGQGLQETQYFGPGTRLLVL.

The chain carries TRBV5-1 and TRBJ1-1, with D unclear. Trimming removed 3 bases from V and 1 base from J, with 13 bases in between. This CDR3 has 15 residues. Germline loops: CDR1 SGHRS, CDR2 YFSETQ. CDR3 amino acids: CASSSEAFPNTEAFF. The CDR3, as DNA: TGCGCCAGCAGCTCGGAGGCGTTCCCGAACACTGAAGCTTTCTTT.

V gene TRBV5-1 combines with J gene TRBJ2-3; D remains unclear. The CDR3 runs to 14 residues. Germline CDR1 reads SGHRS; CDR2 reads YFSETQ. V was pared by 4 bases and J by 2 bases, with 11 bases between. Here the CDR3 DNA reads TGCGCCAGCAGCGTATCACCCCTCACAGATACGCAGTATTTT. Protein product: CASSVSPLTDTQYF.

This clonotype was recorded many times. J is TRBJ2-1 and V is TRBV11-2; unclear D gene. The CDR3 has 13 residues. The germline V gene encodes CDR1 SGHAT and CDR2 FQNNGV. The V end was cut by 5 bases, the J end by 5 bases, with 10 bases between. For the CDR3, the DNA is TGTGCCAGCAGCCGAAATCAAGACAATGAGCAGTTCTTC. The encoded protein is CASSRNQDNEQFF. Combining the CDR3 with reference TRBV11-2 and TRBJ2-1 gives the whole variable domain EAGVAQSPRYKIIEKRQSVAFWCNPISGHATLYWYQQILGQGPKLLIQFQNNGVVDDSQLPKDRFSAERLKGVDSTLKIQPAKLEDSAVYLCASSRNQDNEQFFGPGTRLTVL.

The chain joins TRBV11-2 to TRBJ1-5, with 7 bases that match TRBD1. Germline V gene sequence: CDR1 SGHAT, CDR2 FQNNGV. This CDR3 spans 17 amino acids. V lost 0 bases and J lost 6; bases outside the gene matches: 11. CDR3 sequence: CASSLEGRQGGGQPQHF. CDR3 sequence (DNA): TGTGCCAGCAGCTTAGAGGGCCGACAGGGAGGGGGTCAGCCCCAGCATTTT. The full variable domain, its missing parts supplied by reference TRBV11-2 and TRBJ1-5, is EAGVAQSPRYKIIEKRQSVAFWCNPISGHATLYWYQQILGQGPKLLIQFQNNGVVDDSQLPKDRFSAERLKGVDSTLKIQPAKLEDSAVYLCASSLEGRQGGGQPQHFGDGTRLSIL.

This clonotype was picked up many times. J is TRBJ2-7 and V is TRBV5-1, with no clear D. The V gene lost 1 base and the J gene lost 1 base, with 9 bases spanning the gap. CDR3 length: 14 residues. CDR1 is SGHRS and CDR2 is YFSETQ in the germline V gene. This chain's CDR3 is CASSLSVESYEQYF. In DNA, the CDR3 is TGCGCCAGCAGCTTGTCGGTAGAATCCTACGAGCAGTACTTC.

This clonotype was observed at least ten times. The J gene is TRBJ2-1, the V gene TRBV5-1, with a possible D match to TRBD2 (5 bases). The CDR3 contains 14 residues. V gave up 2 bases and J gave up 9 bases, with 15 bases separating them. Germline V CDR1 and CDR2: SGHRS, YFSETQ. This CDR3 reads CASSFVGGRFEQFF. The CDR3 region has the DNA TGCGCCAGCAGCTTCGTCGGAGGCCGGTTTGAGCAGTTCTTC.

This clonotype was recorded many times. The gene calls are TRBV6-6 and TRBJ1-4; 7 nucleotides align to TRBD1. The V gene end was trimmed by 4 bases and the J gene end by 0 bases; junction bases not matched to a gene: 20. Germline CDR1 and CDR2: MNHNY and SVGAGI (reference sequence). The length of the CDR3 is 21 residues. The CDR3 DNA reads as TGTGCCAGCAGTTCCTCCCCAGACAGGGTTGGTAGTTCGACAACTAATGAAAAACTGTTTTTT. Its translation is CASSSSPDRVGSSTTNEKLFF.

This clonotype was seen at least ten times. This CDR3 reads CASSGFSAGEKNYGYTF. The CDR3, as DNA: TGCGCCAGCAGCGGGTTCTCAGCAGGGGAAAAAAACTATGGCTACACCTTC. The rearrangement uses TRBV5-1 and TRBJ1-2; D is possibly TRBD1 (6 bases). Germline V gene lookup returns CDR1 SGHRS and CDR2 YFSETQ. CDR3 length equals 17 residues. Trimming pared 4 bases from V and 2 bases from J, leaving 21 bases between.

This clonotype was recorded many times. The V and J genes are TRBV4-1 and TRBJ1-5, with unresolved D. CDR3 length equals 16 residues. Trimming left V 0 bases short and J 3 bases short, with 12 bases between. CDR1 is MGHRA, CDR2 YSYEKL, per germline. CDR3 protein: CASSQDPWTPNQPQHF. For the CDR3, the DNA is TGCGCCAGCAGCCAAGATCCCTGGACGCCCAATCAGCCCCAGCATTTT.